A selection of T cell receptor beta chains follows, all from one sample in a study of cytomegalovirus exposure and HLA in healthy donors. TCRdb keeps only in-frame clones here, not all; method: immunoSEQ multiplex PCR. Here the sample spans about 120,000 clones, over 50% being singletons. Sequences were obtained from PBMCs. The receptors here all came from a woman aged 40 to 50 in good health and CMV-seropositive. Each CDR3 is given with its conserved first and last residue. The D gene is left open where the match is weak. Part of the rows lack a size; the others show once, few, many or a class for expanded clones.

clone_size: -
j_call: TRBJ1-1
v_call: TRBV5-1
d_call: TRBD1
cdr3_nt: TGCGCCAGTGGGGACAGGCCGAACACTGAAGCTTTCTTT
cdr3_aa: CASGDRPNTEAFF

clone_size: -
j_call: TRBJ2-2
v_call: TRBV10-3
d_call: TRBD2
cdr3_nt: TGTGCCATCAGTGGACGACCCGGACTAGCGGGAGAGACGAACACCGGGGAGCTGTTTTTT
cdr3_aa: CAISGRPGLAGETNTGELFF

clone_size: -
j_call: TRBJ2-7
v_call: TRBV27
d_call: -
cdr3_nt: TGTGCCAGCAGTTTAACGGGGGACGGACGGTGGGTGGAGCAGTACTTC
cdr3_aa: CASSLTGDGRWVEQYF

clone_size: -
j_call: TRBJ1-2
v_call: TRBV5-5
d_call: TRBD1
cdr3_nt: TGTGCCAGCAGCCTAGGACAGGGCCTATATGGCTACACCTTC
cdr3_aa: CASSLGQGLYGYTF

clone_size: -
j_call: TRBJ2-7
v_call: TRBV5-4
d_call: -
cdr3_nt: TGTGCCAGCAGCTTGGACGGCTACGAGCAGTACTTC
cdr3_aa: CASSLDGYEQYF

clone_size: few
j_call: TRBJ2-7
v_call: TRBV28
d_call: TRBD1
cdr3_nt: TGTGCCAGCAGTTCTCTGCCAAACAGGGGATTCTTTGACGAGCAGTACTTC
cdr3_aa: CASSSLPNRGFFDEQYF

clone_size: -
j_call: TRBJ2-1
v_call: TRBV7-3
d_call: -
cdr3_nt: TGTGCCAGCAGCTTAAGCCCAGGTAACAATGAGCAGTTCTTC
cdr3_aa: CASSLSPGNNEQFF

clone_size: -
j_call: TRBJ1-4
v_call: TRBV7-8
d_call: -
cdr3_nt: TGTGCCAGCAGAGCGGGGGGTAGGGCTAATGAAAAACTGTTTTTT
cdr3_aa: CASRAGGRANEKLFF

clone_size: -
j_call: TRBJ2-7
v_call: TRBV7-8
d_call: -
cdr3_nt: TGTGCCAGCAGCCCGGGACTGTCCTACGAGCAGTACTTC
cdr3_aa: CASSPGLSYEQYF

clone_size: -
j_call: TRBJ2-4
v_call: TRBV21-1
d_call: -
cdr3_nt: TGTGCCAGCAGCAAAGTGGAGCCCCGGTACATTCAGTACTTC
cdr3_aa: CASSKVEPRYIQYF

clone_size: -
j_call: TRBJ1-2
v_call: TRBV2
d_call: TRBD1
cdr3_nt: TGTGCCAGCGCCCTTAACCGACAGGGGGCGCGAGGCTACACCTTC
cdr3_aa: CASALNRQGARGYTF

clone_size: -
j_call: TRBJ1-5
v_call: TRBV6-1
d_call: -
cdr3_nt: TGTGCCAGCAGTGGGAGACAGGATCAGCCCCAGCATTTT
cdr3_aa: CASSGRQDQPQHF

clone_size: -
j_call: TRBJ2-2
v_call: TRBV7-7
d_call: TRBD1
cdr3_nt: TGTGCTAGCAGCCATCGGACAGGGGGCAACACCGGGGAGCTGTTTTTT
cdr3_aa: CASSHRTGGNTGELFF

clone_size: -
j_call: TRBJ2-3
v_call: TRBV7-9
d_call: TRBD2
cdr3_nt: TGTGCCAGCAGCGCCGGACTAGCGGGCGGCACAGATACGCAGTATTTT
cdr3_aa: CASSAGLAGGTDTQYF

clone_size: -
j_call: TRBJ2-5
v_call: TRBV27
d_call: TRBD2
cdr3_nt: TGTGCCAGCAGTCCCCACCTAGCGGGAGGAGAGACCCAGTACTTC
cdr3_aa: CASSPHLAGGETQYF

clone_size: -
j_call: TRBJ1-1
v_call: TRBV7-2
d_call: -
cdr3_nt: TGTGCCAGCAGCCGCAGGGCGGACACTGAAGCTTTCTTT
cdr3_aa: CASSRRADTEAFF

clone_size: -
j_call: TRBJ2-1
v_call: TRBV7-6
d_call: TRBD1
cdr3_nt: TGTGCCAGCAGCTTAGGGGGGACAGGAGCGAGCCATGAGCAGTTCTTC
cdr3_aa: CASSLGGTGASHEQFF

clone_size: -
j_call: TRBJ2-7
v_call: TRBV28
d_call: TRBD2
cdr3_nt: TGTGCCAGCAGTTTAGCCTTCGAGGTAGCGGGAGGCTACGAGCAGTACTTC
cdr3_aa: CASSLAFEVAGGYEQYF

clone_size: -
j_call: TRBJ2-1
v_call: TRBV5-4
d_call: TRBD1
cdr3_nt: TGTGCCAGCAGGGCAGGGGGCGACAGTGGCAATGAGCAGTTCTTC
cdr3_aa: CASRAGGDSGNEQFF

clone_size: few
j_call: TRBJ2-7
v_call: TRBV7-2
d_call: TRBD1
cdr3_nt: TGTGCCAGCAGCTTAATCCCCACGACAGGGGCCCTCTCCTACGAGCAGTACTTC
cdr3_aa: CASSLIPTTGALSYEQYF

clone_size: -
j_call: TRBJ2-7
v_call: TRBV28
d_call: -
cdr3_nt: TGTGCCAGCCGCCATGGACAGCACTCCTACGAGCAGTACTTC
cdr3_aa: CASRHGQHSYEQYF

clone_size: -
j_call: TRBJ2-7
v_call: TRBV5-6
d_call: TRBD1
cdr3_nt: TGTGCCAGCAGCGCCGGGACAGGGCCCTACGAGCAGTACTTC
cdr3_aa: CASSAGTGPYEQYF

clone_size: -
j_call: TRBJ2-4
v_call: TRBV5-1
d_call: TRBD1
cdr3_nt: TGCGCCAGCAGCGAAACCGGGACAGGGATAAACATTCAGTACTTC
cdr3_aa: CASSETGTGINIQYF

clone_size: -
j_call: TRBJ1-1
v_call: TRBV11-2
d_call: -
cdr3_nt: TGTGCCAGCAGCTTAGAAGGGAGCGGGACTGAAGCTTTCTTT
cdr3_aa: CASSLEGSGTEAFF

clone_size: -
j_call: TRBJ1-5
v_call: TRBV20-1
d_call: -
cdr3_nt: TGCAGTCCAGCGGCTCAGCCCCAGCATTTT
cdr3_aa: CSPAAQPQHF

clone_size: -
j_call: TRBJ2-3
v_call: TRBV4-1
d_call: -
cdr3_nt: TGCGCCAGCAGCCAAGATCCGGGGATCACAGATACGCAGTATTTT
cdr3_aa: CASSQDPGITDTQYF

clone_size: -
j_call: TRBJ1-2
v_call: TRBV7-9
d_call: -
cdr3_nt: TGTGCCAGCAGCTTAGGCGGTACTTGGAGCTACACCTTC
cdr3_aa: CASSLGGTWSYTF

clone_size: -
j_call: TRBJ2-7
v_call: TRBV11-2
d_call: -
cdr3_nt: TGTGCCAGCAGCCCCTCCAGTTCGTACGAGCAGTACTTC
cdr3_aa: CASSPSSSYEQYF

clone_size: few
j_call: TRBJ1-1
v_call: TRBV28
d_call: -
cdr3_nt: TGTGCCAGCAGCCCCTCCGACAGCAAGAAAGCTTTCTTT
cdr3_aa: CASSPSDSKKAFF

clone_size: -
j_call: TRBJ1-1
v_call: TRBV5-1
d_call: -
cdr3_nt: TGCGCCAGCAGCTCCTTCGGGACACAAGCTTTCTTT
cdr3_aa: CASSSFGTQAFF

clone_size: -
j_call: TRBJ2-1
v_call: TRBV15
d_call: -
cdr3_nt: TGTGCCACCAGCAGAGAAGGTCGGGAGTCCTACAATGAGCAGTTCTTC
cdr3_aa: CATSREGRESYNEQFF

clone_size: -
j_call: TRBJ1-3
v_call: TRBV28
d_call: -
cdr3_nt: TGTGCCAGCAGTGCGACAGACTCTGGAAACACCATATATTTT
cdr3_aa: CASSATDSGNTIYF

clone_size: few
j_call: TRBJ1-2
v_call: TRBV5-6
d_call: TRBD1
cdr3_nt: TGTGCCAGCAGCGGCAGGGGGAACTATGGCTACCCCTTC
cdr3_aa: CASSGRGNYGYPF

clone_size: -
j_call: TRBJ2-1
v_call: TRBV6-4
d_call: -
cdr3_nt: TGTGCCAGCAGTGACTCTCCTAGCTCAGGAAATGAGCAGTTCTTC
cdr3_aa: CASSDSPSSGNEQFF

clone_size: few
j_call: TRBJ2-1
v_call: TRBV5-1
d_call: TRBD1
cdr3_nt: TGCGCCAGCAGCCCCCCCATACCGGGACAGGGCGATGAGCAGTTCTTC
cdr3_aa: CASSPPIPGQGDEQFF

clone_size: -
j_call: TRBJ2-7
v_call: TRBV27
d_call: TRBD1
cdr3_nt: TGTGCCAGCAGGGACCCGGGACAGGGTTACTACGAGCAGTACTTC
cdr3_aa: CASRDPGQGYYEQYF

clone_size: -
j_call: TRBJ1-3
v_call: TRBV29-1
d_call: -
cdr3_nt: TGCAGCGTTAACAACGCAGGAAACACCATATATTTT
cdr3_aa: CSVNNAGNTIYF

clone_size: -
j_call: TRBJ2-1
v_call: TRBV27
d_call: TRBD2
cdr3_nt: TGTGCCAGCAGTTTACGGCCCTTCGGTAGCGGGAGGGTCTATGAGCAGTTCTTC
cdr3_aa: CASSLRPFGSGRVYEQFF

clone_size: -
j_call: TRBJ2-7
v_call: TRBV4-1
d_call: -
cdr3_nt: TGCGCCAGCAGCCAAGATCCCTTTGCGCGAGGGCAGTACTTC
cdr3_aa: CASSQDPFARGQYF

clone_size: -
j_call: TRBJ1-1
v_call: TRBV7-9
d_call: TRBD1
cdr3_nt: TGTGCCAGCAGCCCCCTGGGACAGGGAGGCACTGAAGCTTTCTTT
cdr3_aa: CASSPLGQGGTEAFF

clone_size: -
j_call: TRBJ1-1
v_call: TRBV10-2
d_call: TRBD1
cdr3_nt: TGCGCCAGCAAAGGACAGGGTATGAACACTGAAGCTTTCTTT
cdr3_aa: CASKGQGMNTEAFF

clone_size: -
j_call: TRBJ2-1
v_call: TRBV11-2
d_call: -
cdr3_nt: TGTGCCAGCCGGTTTTCCACGTACAATGAGCAGTTCTTC
cdr3_aa: CASRFSTYNEQFF

clone_size: -
j_call: TRBJ2-5
v_call: TRBV27
d_call: -
cdr3_nt: TGTGCCAGCAGTTTTAAGCCCCAAGAGACCCAGTACTTC
cdr3_aa: CASSFKPQETQYF

clone_size: -
j_call: TRBJ2-3
v_call: TRBV5-1
d_call: TRBD1
cdr3_nt: TGCGCCAGCAGCTCGAGGACAGGGGGCCTGGATACGCAGTATTTT
cdr3_aa: CASSSRTGGLDTQYF

clone_size: -
j_call: TRBJ2-7
v_call: TRBV9
d_call: TRBD2
cdr3_nt: TGTGCCAGCAGCGTAGGTGGGACTAGCGGGTACTCCTACGAGCAGTACTTC
cdr3_aa: CASSVGGTSGYSYEQYF

clone_size: -
j_call: TRBJ1-4
v_call: TRBV10-3
d_call: -
cdr3_nt: TGTGCCATCAGTGAGTCGCGAGGGGAAAAACTGTTTTTT
cdr3_aa: CAISESRGEKLFF

clone_size: -
j_call: TRBJ2-7
v_call: TRBV4-1
d_call: TRBD2
cdr3_nt: TGCGCCAGCAGCCAAGGACTAGCGGGAGGGTTTCTGGTCTACGAGCAGTACTTC
cdr3_aa: CASSQGLAGGFLVYEQYF

clone_size: -
j_call: TRBJ1-1
v_call: TRBV5-6
d_call: -
cdr3_nt: TGTGCCAGCAGCTTGGCAACTGAAGCTTTCTTT
cdr3_aa: CASSLATEAFF

clone_size: -
j_call: TRBJ1-1
v_call: TRBV29-1
d_call: -
cdr3_nt: TGCAGCGTTGAAGATCCGGCGGGCTTGGGCACTGAAGCTTTCTTT
cdr3_aa: CSVEDPAGLGTEAFF

clone_size: once
j_call: TRBJ2-3
v_call: TRBV6-6
d_call: TRBD1
cdr3_nt: TGTGCCAGCAAAAAGGGGGCAGACAGTCTAGATACGCAGTATTTT
cdr3_aa: CASKKGADSLDTQYF

clone_size: -
j_call: TRBJ2-7
v_call: TRBV7-7
d_call: -
cdr3_nt: TGTGCTAGCAGCTCCGACAGTTACCCCTACGAGCAGTACTTC
cdr3_aa: CASSSDSYPYEQYF

clone_size: -
j_call: TRBJ1-1
v_call: TRBV30
d_call: -
cdr3_nt: TGTGCCTGGAGGGGGCCGGTAGAAGCTTTCTTT
cdr3_aa: CAWRGPVEAFF

clone_size: -
j_call: TRBJ1-1
v_call: TRBV2
d_call: -
cdr3_nt: TGTGCCAGCACAGGGGACAACACTGAAGCTTTCTTT
cdr3_aa: CASTGDNTEAFF

clone_size: -
j_call: TRBJ2-7
v_call: TRBV28
d_call: -
cdr3_nt: TGTGCCAGCAGCGCCTTACAAGGGTTCAGAGGGTTGGACTTC
cdr3_aa: CASSALQGFRGLDF

clone_size: -
j_call: TRBJ2-2
v_call: TRBV30
d_call: TRBD2
cdr3_nt: TGTGCCTGGAACCCGGGGGGGCTTACCGGGGAGCTGTTTTTT
cdr3_aa: CAWNPGGLTGELFF

clone_size: -
j_call: TRBJ1-1
v_call: TRBV7-9
d_call: TRBD1
cdr3_nt: TGTGCCAGCAGCTTTACAGGGGACACTGAAGCTTTCTTT
cdr3_aa: CASSFTGDTEAFF

clone_size: -
j_call: TRBJ1-2
v_call: TRBV28
d_call: TRBD1
cdr3_nt: TGTGCCAGCAGGTCGACAGGGGGCTTCTATGGCTACACCTTC
cdr3_aa: CASRSTGGFYGYTF

clone_size: -
j_call: TRBJ1-5
v_call: TRBV7-9
d_call: -
cdr3_nt: TGTGCCAGCAGCTCATACAGGGAAGGCGGCAATCAGCCCCAGCATTTT
cdr3_aa: CASSSYREGGNQPQHF

clone_size: -
j_call: TRBJ2-7
v_call: TRBV30
d_call: TRBD2
cdr3_nt: TGTGCCTGGAGCCCAGGACTAGCGGGGGGGCGGGACGAGCAGTACTTC
cdr3_aa: CAWSPGLAGGRDEQYF